This record covers a single T cell receptor beta chain. It has no known antigen specificity. No much larger clonotype is one base removed from it; base qualities were not supplied. These data belong to a study of blood T cell repertoires in COVID-19 (dated by TCRdb to 2020 to 2022). General notes on the study: The collaborator samples originated in the United States, Italy and Spain and spanned the acute and convalescent phases of COVID-19. The samples were drawn from the first 160 participants of the ongoing ImmuneRACE study and from about 1,200 subjects provided by 6 global collaborators. Subjects who had been exposed to COVID-19, were actively infected with it, or had recovered from it provided the deeply sampled blood TCRbeta repertoires that made up the dataset. The repertoires were released in a freely available public database meant as a resource for research on the immune response to SARS-CoV-2. HLA class I and class II types, where available, came from metadata supplied by the sample provider rather than from assay-based typing. The prospective study material was composed of cDNA or gDNA derived from T cells, B-cell-depleted T cells, or PBMCs. Nearly every sample came with metadata listing a de-identified subject ID, COVID-19 status, age in years and sex. Study-wide findings and limitations: Clinical and demographic metadata were provided uncurated, with the amount varying by source and participant.

Each collaborating institution followed its own protocols to collect whole blood in K2EDTA tubes. Collaborator samples were shipped for TCRbeta analysis as frozen whole blood, isolated PBMCs, or DNA extracted from either sample type. TCRbeta CDR3 regions were amplified from genomic DNA by means of the immunoSEQ Assay, a bias-controlled multiplex PCR. Under the source paper's analysis protocol: The number of nucleated cells in each sample was estimated by amplification of reference gene primers within the assay. Sequence reads were collapsed and filtered to measure the absolute abundance of every unique TCRbeta CDR3 rearrangement. For each sample, productive Simpson clonality was calculated as the square root of Simpson's diversity index across productive rearrangements. TCRdb limited this immuneACCESS table to in-frame rearrangements with V and J called. A share of clones is missing; checked studies link under half to unresolved V genes, and the rest is unexplained. V and J calls and clone size are those listed in that table; D and trimming were worked out from the DNA. For this sample there are about 51,000 clones; 85% to 90% appear just once. Of the sample, approximately 4.1% is held by the ten largest clones.

Inclusive of the bounding cysteine and phenylalanine, the CDR3 is 12 residues long. The entry retains the CDR3 DNA only, 36 bases that are in frame from base 1. V lost 6 bases and J lost 4 bases; the stretch between them is 7 bases long. The TCR sequence derives from a man older than 75 with active COVID-19. Recombination joined TRBV12-3 or TRBV12-4 with TRBJ1-5; too little of a D gene remains to name it. Sequencing was done on a sample of peripheral blood. The CDR3 protein: CASRVTNQPQHF. The nucleotide sequence is given as TGTGCCAGCAGGGTGACAAATCAGCCCCAGCATTTT.